What follows are 17 T cell receptor beta chains derived from one specimen sequenced in a study of cytotoxic CD8 clonotypes in ibrutinib-treated CLL. TCRdb's table, derived via immunoSEQ multiplex PCR, lists solely in-frame clones and lacks some. The table shows 130,000 or so clones, with 75% to 85% occurring only once. The specimen was PBMCs, collected after 12 months of ibrutinib treatment. The source is a human donor with chronic lymphocytic leukemia.

This chain connects TRBV7-9 to TRBJ1-2; a weak D match, TRBD1 (5 bases). This CDR3 has 17 residues. V dropped 5 bases and J dropped 2 bases, with 21 bases sitting between them. The germline gives CDR1 SEHNR, CDR2 FQNEAQ (reference sequence). CDR3 sequence reads: CASSQVGLDSRNYGYTF. The CDR3 DNA sequence: TGTGCCAGCAGCCAAGTGGGTTTAGACAGCAGAAACTATGGCTACACCTTC.

The gene calls are TRBV2 and TRBJ2-1; D might be TRBD1 (7 bases). Trimming took off 8 bases at V and 1 base at J, with 12 bases between the two ends. CDR1 SNHLY and CDR2 FYNNEI come from the germline V gene. The CDR3 covers 14 residues. This CDR3 is CASAGQPSYNEQFF. The DNA for the CDR3 is TGTGCCAGCGCGGGACAGCCATCCTACAATGAGCAGTTCTTC.

The V gene is TRBV5-1, the J gene TRBJ2-7; 8 bases align to TRBD2. J gave up 2 bases and V 2 bases, and 3 bases lay outside the gene matches. The CDR3 contains 14 residues. Germline CDR1 is SGHRS and CDR2 is YFSETQ. The CDR3: CASSFEGLAYEQYF. CDR3 nucleotide sequence: TGCGCCAGCAGCTTTGAGGGACTAGCCTACGAGCAGTACTTC.

The V call is TRBV20-1, the J call TRBJ2-7, with 7 bases lining up with TRBD2. CDR1 and CDR2 from the germline V gene are DFQATT and SNEGSKA (reference sequence). The CDR3 sequence is 11 residues long. J lost 7 bases, V lost 6 bases, and 6 bases had no gene match. CDR3 region: CSASFGGEQYF. The CDR3 nucleotides read TGCAGTGCCAGCTTCGGGGGGGAGCAGTACTTC.

The chain couples TRBV4-3 to TRBJ2-1; D perhaps matches TRBD1 (6 bases). Trimming cost V 2 bases and J 9 bases, with 17 bases left between them. CDR1 is LGHNA, CDR2 YSLEER, per germline. The CDR3 spans 15 residues. The CDR3 is CASSQPQLGAGEQFF. CDR3 nucleotides: TGCGCCAGCAGCCAACCTCAGTTGGGGGCCGGTGAGCAGTTCTTC.

V is TRBV4-2 and J is TRBJ2-1, with TRBD1 identical over 7 bases. The CDR3 runs to 18 residues. Germline values: CDR1 LGHNA, CDR2 YNFKEQ. J lost 6 bases, V lost 0 bases, and 14 bases had no gene match. The CDR3 sequence: CASSQDSSDRVGRNEQFF. Here the CDR3 DNA reads TGTGCCAGCAGCCAAGATAGTTCAGACAGGGTAGGGCGCAATGAGCAGTTCTTC.

The chain combines TRBV6-5 with TRBJ2-1; TRBD2 is a possible D gene (6 bases). The germline V and J ends were trimmed by 6 bases and 0 bases, with 12 bases remaining between them. CDR1 and CDR2 (germline): MNHEY, SVGAGI. This CDR3 comprises 15 residues. CDR3 nucleotides: TGTGCCAGCAGGGGGGACTGGGGCTCCTACAATGAGCAGTTCTTC. Translated, it gives CASRGDWGSYNEQFF.

This rearrangement joins TRBV4-3 to TRBJ2-7; TRBD2 might be the D (6 bases). This CDR3 is built from 14 residues. Per the germline V gene, CDR1 is LGHNA and CDR2 is YSLEER. V shed 3 bases and J shed 2 bases, with 11 bases lying between them. CDR3 nucleotide sequence: TGCGCCAGCAGCCACGGGACTTCTACCTACGAGCAGTACTTC. Residues: CASSHGTSTYEQYF.

The V gene is TRBV6-5, the J gene TRBJ1-1; a weak D match, TRBD1 (6 bases). The V gene's germline CDR1 is MNHEY and CDR2 SVGAGI. CDR3 length equals 15 residues. V lost 2 bases and J 0 bases, leaving 10 bases between the germline ends. CDR3 loop: CASSYAGTMNTEAFF. The CDR3 DNA follows: TGTGCCAGCAGTTACGCCGGGACAATGAACACTGAAGCTTTCTTT.

The V gene is TRBV11-3, the J gene TRBJ2-2; D is possibly TRBD1 (6 bases). The germline V gene encodes CDR1 SGHNT and CDR2 YENEEA. V lost 4 bases and J 2 bases, leaving 11 bases between the germline ends. The length of the CDR3 is 15 residues. CDR3 region: CASSSGTTNTGELFF. The CDR3 coding sequence is TGTGCCAGCAGCTCCGGGACAACCAACACCGGGGAGCTGTTTTTT.

The chain couples TRBV14 to TRBJ1-2; 8 bases match TRBD1. V dropped 3 bases and J dropped 2; count of bases not matched to a gene: 5. The CDR3 spans 15 residues. The germline gives CDR1 SGHDN, CDR2 FVKESK. The CDR3 sequence is CASSHYGQGNYGYTF. CDR3 sequence (DNA): TGTGCCAGCAGCCACTACGGACAGGGAAACTATGGCTACACCTTC.

This sequence joins TRBV10-3 and TRBJ2-5; possibly TRBD1 for D (6 bases). With 8 bases removed from V and 5 bases from J, the gap between germline ends came to 15 bases. The CDR3 runs to 13 residues. Germline CDR1 reads ENHRY; CDR2 reads SYGVKD. The CDR3 spells CAIAKGELETQYF. CDR3 coding DNA: TGTGCCATCGCCAAGGGGGAGTTGGAGACCCAGTACTTC.

The J gene is TRBJ2-1, the V gene TRBV15; D perhaps matches TRBD2 (6 bases). The CDR3 covers 14 residues. Germline V gene sequence: CDR1 LNHNV, CDR2 YYDKDF (reference sequence). Trimming pared 0 bases from V and 4 bases from J, leaving 7 bases between. The CDR3 protein is CATSRDGGYNEQFF. In DNA, the CDR3 is TGTGCCACCAGCAGAGATGGGGGGTACAATGAGCAGTTCTTC.

This clone was observed a single time. V is TRBV7-2 and J is TRBJ2-7; 8 nucleotides align to TRBD2. The V and J ends lost 5 bases and 1 base, in that order; junction bases with no gene match: 13. The CDR3 spans 17 residues. Germline lookup yields CDR1 SGHTA and CDR2 FQGNSA. The CDR3 loop reads CASSKNAGGFFSYEQYF. The DNA of the CDR3 is TGTGCCAGCAGCAAGAACGCGGGGGGATTTTTTTCCTACGAGCAGTACTTC. Using reference TRBV7-2 and TRBJ2-7 for the parts outside the CDR3, the full variable domain is GAGVSQSPSNKVTEKGKDVELRCDPISGHTALYWYRQSLGQGLEFLIYFQGNSAPDKSGLPSDRFSAERTGGSVSTLTIQRTQQEDSAVYLCASSKNAGGFFSYEQYFGPGTRLTVT.

This clone appeared a single time. The CDR3 reads CASSYQGSGSTDTQYF. CDR3 coding DNA: TGCGCCAGCAGCTATCAGGGTAGCGGGAGCACAGATACGCAGTATTTT. The rearrangement joins TRBV5-1 to TRBJ2-3, with 7 bases fitting TRBD2. Unmatched junction bases numbered 7, after V lost 3 bases and J lost 0 bases. Germline values: CDR1 SGHRS, CDR2 YFSETQ. The CDR3 loop spans 16 amino acids.

The V call is TRBV4-3, the J call TRBJ2-3, with 9 bases fitting TRBD1. Germline values: CDR1 LGHNA, CDR2 YSLEER. The CDR3 sequence is 17 residues long. V lost 1 base and J lost 5; bases outside the gene matches: 10. CDR3 protein: CASSQGIQGASKDTQYF. The CDR3 DNA reads as TGCGCCAGCAGCCAAGGGATACAGGGGGCGTCGAAAGATACGCAGTATTTT.

J is TRBJ2-6 and V is TRBV30, with D unclear. Trimming pared 0 bases from V and 4 bases from J, leaving 7 bases between. The CDR3 runs 14 residues. Looked up from germline, CDR1 is GTSNPN and CDR2 is SVGIG (reference sequence). The CDR3 region has the DNA TGTGCCTGGAGTGTACGTGTGGGGGCCAACGTCCTGACTTTC. It yields the protein CAWSVRVGANVLTF.